This T cell receptor beta chain was obtained from a study of shared clonotypes between healthy human individuals (dated by TCRdb to between 2020 and 2021). Some background on the complete study: The cohort comprised a couple of women and a few men aged 18 to 49 years. For each donor, CD4 naive and CD4 memory were each given three plates, CD8 naive was given two plates, and CD8 memory was given one plate. To increase sequencing depth and limit assay-specific biases, TCR repertoire library preparation and sequencing were carried out by different laboratories using diverse techniques. Leukapheresis yielded between about 0.9 and 8.9 billion PBMCs per donor. The study deeply sequenced blood TCR repertoires of five healthy adults to estimate repertoire size and the extent of clonotype sharing between individuals.

The full study reports these points: Based on pairwise subsampling, the degree of clonotype sharing among donors was expected to be affected by sequencing depth. Higher generation probabilities were observed for clonotypes shared by all four sorted-subset donors than for non-shared clonotypes. Rarefaction of sorted-subset datasets indicated incomplete sequencing despite the large sequencing depth. Only blood was sampled, and tissue TCR repertoires likely differ from those in blood. Naive subsets generally had larger estimated clonotype richness than memory subsets. Because the study included only a small number of donors, the genetic and exposure-history diversity represented was limited. When four donors were compared, the shared fraction of clonotypes was 5% to 6.5% for naive CD4, roughly 3.3% for naive CD8, 2% to 2.5% for memory CD4, and roughly 0.43% for memory CD8.

The donors were healthy, HIV-negative adults with no recently reported acute infections or vaccinations. Every donor was a Caucasian adult living in Nashville, Tennessee, USA. Magnetic negative selection was used to enrich CD4+ T cells, after which naive cells were positively selected on CD45RA and the negative fraction became the memory subset. Blood was collected by leukapheresis, and PBMCs were isolated by Ficoll-Histopaque density gradient centrifugation and then cryopreserved in liquid nitrogen vapor phase. Analytical flow cytometry was used to check the purity and quantity of every magnetically sorted T cell population. From each sorted fraction, genomic DNA was isolated and quantified by UV absorbance on a Nanodrop 2000c. CDR1 and CDR2, per the germline V gene, are SGHTS and YDEGEE. V gives up 0 bases and J gives up 1 base, and the segment between their germline ends measures 11 bases. Measured from the cysteine to the phenylalanine, the CDR3 is 16 residues long. The kept DNA is CDR3 alone, 48 bases in frame from the first base.

A single count supports this clone. Its antigen target is currently unknown. It has no much larger one-base neighbor in the sample; base qualities were not kept. Using the deep immunoSEQ assay, TCR CDR3 regions were amplified from genomic DNA by multiplex PCR. Extracted genomic DNA from each cell subset was spread evenly across all wells of several immunoSEQ 96-well plates, with each plate serving as a replicate. Each replicate PCR for sorted subsets received 150 to 250 ng genomic DNA, equal to 28,000 or so T cell genomes. Purified libraries were quantified with a Qubit 3.0 fluorometer, sized on a Bioanalyzer 2100, and re-quantified with the KAPA Library Quantification kit. A separate single-read 150-cycle Illumina NextSeq 550 flow cell was used to sequence each immunoSEQ 96-well plate. In the paper's pipeline: Because the immunoSEQ output held only junctional sequences and lacked quality scores, the filtering could not match the filtering applied to full-length reads. Sequences were annotated with PyIR, a Python wrapper for IgBLAST v1.9, using IMGT germline references to assign V/J genes and CDR3. Reads were removed for weak V/J assignments (E-value above 1e-6), missing CDR3, stop codons, out-of-frame junctions, or ambiguous translated residues. A V3J clonotype was defined by an identical inferred V gene, J gene, and CDR3 amino acid sequence. To compute the percentage overlap between repertoires, the number of shared unique clonotypes was divided by the size of the smaller repertoire. Repertoire richness was assessed with RTK rarefaction, the Chao1 estimator, and Recon v2.1 estimates of unobserved clonotypes. OLGA was used to compute generation probabilities for all TCRbeta clonotypes that the gDNA method yielded from a handful of donors. As stored in TCRdb, this immuneACCESS dataset retains in-frame rearrangements with V and J assigned. A fraction of the clones does not appear; measured against another copy, unresolved V genes explain less than half of the discrepancy, and the remainder lacks a known reason. V, J and clone size are those of that table, while D and trimming were read from the DNA. Recorded for this sample are about 680,000 clones; around 72% of them occurred a single time. 1.8% of the sample belongs to the ten largest clones.

This sequence uses TRBV5-8 and TRBJ1-5; a tentative D match to TRBD1 spans 5 bases. Sequencing was carried out using memory CD4+ T cells sorted from blood. The sample's cell subset or site label, decoded: CD45RA-negative fraction. The receptor's source is a woman aged 30 to 39 in good health. The CDR3 protein: CASSLGQGRSNQPQHF. The DNA is TGTGCCAGCAGCTTGGGGCAGGGTAGAAGCAATCAGCCCCAGCATTTT.